This T cell receptor beta chain was documented in a study of T cell repertoires in cytomegalovirus infection. Study information: Well-studied HLA-B-restricted CMV epitopes were used in the study alongside recently identified HLA-C-restricted ones. Study observations and caveats: Accumulated public TCR beta family frequency recognized individuals carrying CMV together with the relevant HLA. Dominating the ex vivo response were HLA-C-restricted CMV-specific TCR beta clonotypes.

This clonotype occurred once. Its antigen is unidentified. In TCRdb, the reads were re-called with MiXCR into one record per CDR3 protein. Of about 770,000 distinct CDR3 sequences detected, just under 30% appear once; the ten largest clones hold less than 15%. CDR1 and CDR2 (germline): MRHNA, SNTAGT. The V end lost 3 bases, the J end lost 6 bases, and 11 bases lay between the germline ends. The CDR3 consists of 14 residues. This receptor was taken from a human donor in good health (CMV status not recorded). Some clones in this sample may be carry-over from other donors' samples. Source: cultured CD8+ T cells from PBMCs, taken from culture after CMV antigen stimulation. V usage is TRBV6-4 and J usage is TRBJ2-2; no definite D call. The DNA for the CDR3 is TGTGCCAGCAGTGAAGTCGGCGGCGCCGGGGAGCTGTTTTTT. It encodes CASSEVGGAGELFF.